This T cell receptor beta chain derives from a study of long-term antiretroviral therapy in people with HIV. The CDR3 spans 14 residues. The V gene's germline CDR1 is SSHAT and CDR2 FNYEAQ (reference sequence). Survey-level resolution applied to immunoSEQ assay v3.0. This table comes from immunoSEQ multiplex PCR, and its TCRdb copy is limited to in-frame clones, with some not included. The repertoire holds 20,000 to 30,000 clones, with about 80% as singletons. Overall study results and limits: Repertoires with HIV possessed tighter CDR3 length spans than those of controls.

As for this clone: The antigen is unknown. A junction end diverges from the germline sequence, so it may reflect a read error.

The chain is built from TRBV7-7 and TRBJ2-7; the D call may be TRBD1 or TRBD2 (5 bases each). The source material was unsorted PBMCs, sampled 0.7 years before starting antiretroviral therapy. The sequence was obtained from a man in his thirties or forties with HIV. CDR3 residues: CASSPGLGAYEQYF. In DNA form, the CDR3 reads TGTGCTAGCAGCCCCGGCTTGGGGGCCTACGAGCAGTACTTC.